A single T cell receptor beta chain is shown here with its context. As yet, its antigen is unknown. The data were obtained in a study of OX40 agonist ivuxolimab in advanced cancers. Looking at the study overall: Participants averaged 60 years of age (range about 23 to 80) and were 82.7% male.

The CDR3 contains 12 residues. Between the trimmed V and J ends, which lost 5 bases and 4 bases, there was a span of 9 bases. Germline assignment: CDR1 LNHDA and CDR2 SQIVND (reference sequence). General study points: Relatively little clonal expansion, among the lowest observed, appeared in partial responders at 0.1-3.0 mg/kg.

Data came from immunoSEQ multiplex PCR; TCRdb stores just in-frame clones and leaves some out. The sample yields some 69,000 clones, almost 90% seen once. The J gene is TRBJ2-7, the V gene TRBV19, with D hard to call. The input for sequencing was CD4+ or CD8+ T cells sorted from blood, taken in a trial of the OX40 agonist ivuxolimab. The TCR was taken from an adult with an advanced solid tumor such as melanoma, head and neck, liver or kidney cancer. CDR3 loop: CASSRLGYEQYF. CDR3 coding DNA: TGTGCCAGTAGTCGCCTGGGGTACGAGCAGTACTTC.